This T cell receptor beta chain was observed in a study of T cell changes during pregnancy in multiple sclerosis (dated by TCRdb to about 2019). Concerning the study at large: In women with multiple sclerosis, the researchers looked at how the T cell repertoire shifted as pregnancy progressed.

Libraries were built with the immunoSEQ multiplex PCR assay. Imported from immuneACCESS, the table was reduced by TCRdb to in-frame sequences with V and J called. These copies leave out some clones; in studies compared against another copy, an unresolved V gene accounts for under half, and the cause of the remainder is not known. Within this sample are more than 90,000 clones, with approximately 92% of them counted one time only. The ten largest clones capture 1.5% of the sample. Trimming at the junction amounts to 1 base on V and 0 bases on J, and the germline ends lie 10 bases apart. CDR1 and CDR2, per the germline V gene (reference sequence), are LNHDA and SQIVND. Counted from cysteine to phenylalanine, this CDR3 has 16 amino acids. Just the 48-base CDR3 DNA is kept, in frame starting at base 1. Concerning this clone: Its antigen remains undetermined. Base-call qualities are not available, and no considerably larger clone is one nucleotide away.

The chain is made from TRBV19 and TRBJ2-4; there is no confident call for the D gene. The sample in question was peripheral blood, obtained in the first trimester of pregnancy. The sequence was obtained from a female donor with multiple sclerosis, enrolled in a pregnancy study. The CDR3: CASSIVWRLAKNIQYF. The DNA is TGTGCCAGTAGTATAGTTTGGAGACTAGCCAAAAACATTCAGTACTTC.